Below are 32 T cell receptor beta chains sequenced from a single sample in a study of cytomegalovirus exposure and HLA in healthy donors. 60 Vbeta and 13 Jbeta primers were used in PCR. The data were produced by immunoSEQ multiplex PCR, yet TCRdb's version contains in-frame clones alone and is incomplete. The ten most abundant clones cover 2.5% to 3% of a sample with roughly 70,000 clones. Sequencing was performed on PBMCs. The receptor source for this set is a man between 40 and 49 years old in good health and CMV-seronegative.

CDR3 protein: CASSLGQGAGELFF. The CDR3 DNA follows: TGCGCCAGCAGCTTGGGACAGGGCGCCGGGGAGCTGTTTTTT. V is TRBV5-1 and J is TRBJ2-2; 7 nucleotides match TRBD1. Germline V gene lookup returns CDR1 SGHRS and CDR2 YFSETQ. V gave up 0 bases and J gave up 6 bases; unmatched junction bases: 2. This CDR3 is built from 14 residues.

The chain has TRBV18 and TRBJ2-1, with D tentatively TRBD1 (7 bases). This CDR3 has 15 amino acids. Deletions cut 5 bases from V and 3 bases from J, with 14 bases between. Per the germline V gene, CDR1 is KGHSH and CDR2 is LQKENI. For the CDR3, the DNA is TGTGCCAGCTCATGGGCGGGACAGAGCTACAATGAGCAGTTCTTC. It is translated as CASSWAGQSYNEQFF.

The chain couples TRBV7-3 to TRBJ2-7; 10 nucleotides agree with TRBD1. The CDR3 runs to 16 residues. Germline assignment: CDR1 SGHTA and CDR2 FQGTGA. J lost 3 bases, V lost 5 bases, and 10 bases had no gene match. CDR3 sequence: CASSQRAGDRGYEQYF. The CDR3 DNA follows: TGTGCCAGCAGCCAGAGGGCTGGGGACAGGGGCTACGAGCAGTACTTC.

The chain is built from TRBV11-2 and TRBJ2-6; the D gene is possibly TRBD1 (5 bases). The V gene lost 5 bases and the J gene lost 3 bases, with 8 bases spanning the gap. This CDR3 spans 14 amino acids. Germline CDR1 reads SGHAT; CDR2 reads FQNNGV. In nucleotides, the CDR3 is TGTGCCAGCAGCAAAGGGGATGGGGCCAACGTCCTGACTTTC. Translated, it gives CASSKGDGANVLTF.

The chain links TRBV14 to TRBJ1-4; TRBD1 matches at 7 bases. With 1 base clipped from V and 5 bases from J, the junction kept 13 bases outside the gene matches. This CDR3 region has 18 residues. Germline lookup yields CDR1 SGHDN and CDR2 FVKESK. The CDR3 spells CASSQGPRPGQLNEKLFF. CDR3 in DNA: TGTGCCAGCAGCCAAGGGCCCCGGCCGGGACAGTTAAATGAAAAACTGTTTTTT.

The chain joins TRBV19 to TRBJ1-2, with 7 positions matching TRBD1. The V and J ends lost 8 bases and 8 bases, in that order; junction bases with no gene match: 14. The V gene's germline CDR1 is LNHDA and CDR2 SQIVND (reference sequence). The length of the CDR3 is 14 residues. CDR3 nucleotide sequence: TGTGCCAGTGCCAAAACAGGGGAAAATGGCGGCTACACCTTC. Translation gives CASAKTGENGGYTF.

The CDR3 is CASSLEGQGAVQETQYF. As DNA, the CDR3 is TGTGCCAGCAGCTTGGAGGGACAGGGGGCTGTCCAAGAGACCCAGTACTTC. J is TRBJ2-5 and V is TRBV5-6; 12 bases line up with TRBD1. This CDR3 is built from 17 residues. The V gene end was trimmed by 0 bases and the J gene end by 1 base; junction bases not matched to a gene: 4. CDR1 is SGHDT, CDR2 YYEEEE, per germline.

The CDR3 here is CAWSVYRTNYGYTF. DNA of the CDR3: TGTGCCTGGAGTGTATACAGGACGAACTATGGCTACACCTTC. This chain links TRBV30 with TRBJ1-2, with D perhaps TRBD1 (5 bases). CDR3 length: 14 residues. V lost 0 bases to trimming and J lost 2 bases, with 10 bases between them. Looked up from germline, CDR1 is GTSNPN and CDR2 is SVGIG (reference sequence).

The V and J genes are TRBV5-1 and TRBJ2-5; 7 bases are a match to TRBD2. The CDR3 has 13 residues. Germline CDR1 and CDR2: SGHRS and YFSETQ. J gave up 5 bases and V 3 bases, and 4 bases lay outside the gene matches. The CDR3 region has the DNA TGCGCCAGCAGCTCGATGGGAGGGGAGACCCAGTACTTC. This gives the protein CASSSMGGETQYF. The whole variable domain, remainder taken from reference TRBV5-1 and TRBJ2-5, is KAGVTQTPRYLIKTRGQQVTLSCSPISGHRSVSWYQQTPGQGLQFLFEYFSETQRNKGNFPGRFSGRQFSNSRSEMNVSTLELGDSALYLCASSSMGGETQYFGPGTRLLVL.

This chain connects TRBV30 to TRBJ2-5; maybe TRBD1 (6 bases). The assigned J gene may be wrong: the sequence end matches TRBJ2-7 better. The germline V gene encodes CDR1 GTSNPN and CDR2 SVGIG (reference sequence). The CDR3 is made up of 13 amino acids. CDR3 region: CAWSRTEPYEQYF. The CDR3 nucleotides read TGTGCCTGGAGTCGGACAGAGCCCTACGAGCAGTACTTC.

The genes are TRBV28 and TRBJ1-5; possible D gene TRBD1, 6 bases. Germline CDR1 is MDHEN and CDR2 is SYDVKM. The CDR3 has 15 residues. Trimming left V 2 bases short and J 4 bases short, with 12 bases between. Here the CDR3 reads CASSLRGHTNQPQHF. The CDR3 bases are TGTGCCAGCAGTTTAAGGGGACACACTAATCAGCCCCAGCATTTT.

This rearrangement joins TRBV4-2 to TRBJ2-2, with 12 bases aligning to TRBD1. With V trimmed by 2 bases and J by 7 bases, 5 bases remained unmatched. The germline CDR1 and CDR2 sequences are LGHNA and YNFKEQ. The CDR3 consists of 16 residues. CDR3 residues: CASSQPGQGAGGELFF. The DNA for the CDR3 is TGTGCCAGCAGCCAACCGGGACAGGGGGCAGGCGGGGAGCTGTTTTTT.

The V and J genes are TRBV2 and TRBJ1-5; TRBD1 might be the D (6 bases). Trimming stripped 0 bases from V and 3 bases from J, with 12 bases between. The CDR3 loop spans 16 amino acids. The germline CDR1 and CDR2 sequences are SNHLY and FYNNEI. The CDR3 DNA sequence: TGTGCCAGCAGTGAAGCGGCAGGGGCCCTCAATCAGCCCCAGCATTTT. Its protein is CASSEAAGALNQPQHF.

This chain joins TRBV5-1 and TRBJ1-1; TRBD1 is a possible D gene (6 bases). The V end was cut by 1 base, the J end by 1 base, with 11 bases between. Germline values: CDR1 SGHRS, CDR2 YFSETQ. CDR3 size: 15 residues. CDR3 in DNA: TGCGCCAGCAGCTTGAGTGCGGGGGCGAACACTGAAGCTTTCTTT. It encodes CASSLSAGANTEAFF.

The chain links TRBV6-5 to TRBJ1-6, with TRBD1 as a possible D gene (6 bases). Trimming took 3 bases from V and 7 from J, leaving 10 bases between them. CDR1 and CDR2 (germline): MNHEY, SVGAGI. The CDR3 extends over 14 amino acids. The CDR3 region has the DNA TGTGCCAGCAGTTATGAAAGGGGGAATTCACCCCTCCACTTT. It encodes CASSYERGNSPLHF.

V usage is TRBV5-1 and J usage is TRBJ2-5, with 15 nucleotides matching TRBD2. Trimming removed 3 bases from V and 4 bases from J; junction bases left unmatched: 1. Looked up from germline, CDR1 is SGHRS and CDR2 is YFSETQ. The CDR3 is made up of 15 amino acids. DNA of the CDR3: TGCGCCAGCAGCTGGACTAGCGGGGGGGCAGAGACCCAGTACTTC. Amino acid sequence: CASSWTSGGAETQYF.

The CDR3: CASSQEGTGLYNEQFF. Here the CDR3 DNA reads TGCGCCAGCAGCCAAGAAGGAACGGGACTCTACAATGAGCAGTTCTTC. V gene TRBV4-1 combines with J gene TRBJ2-1, with D possibly being TRBD2 (6 bases). CDR3 length equals 16 residues. V was shortened by 0 bases and J by 3 bases, with 12 bases between the two germline ends. Germline V lookup: CDR1 MGHRA, CDR2 YSYEKL.

The V call is TRBV5-5, the J call TRBJ1-3; D gene uncertain. Germline CDR1 and CDR2: SGHKS and YYEKEE (reference sequence). This CDR3 comprises 12 residues. V lost 1 base, J lost 7 bases, and 6 bases lay in between. CDR3 in DNA: TGTGCCAGCAGCTTGCCGGGGAACACCATATATTTT. As protein: CASSLPGNTIYF.

The V gene is TRBV2, the J gene TRBJ2-5, with 7 nucleotides matching TRBD2. This CDR3 has 15 amino acids. V was pared by 7 bases and J by 3 bases, with 11 bases of the junction left unmatched. Per the germline V gene, CDR1 is SNHLY and CDR2 is FYNNEI. The DNA for the CDR3 is TGTGCCAGCACTCTAACGGGACTACCAAAAGAGACCCAGTACTTC. Translated: CASTLTGLPKETQYF.

This chain links TRBV7-6 with TRBJ1-2; the match to TRBD1 covers 8 bases. V lost 5 bases and J lost 4; bases outside the gene matches: 0. CDR1 is SGHVS and CDR2 is FNYEAQ in the germline V gene. CDR3 length: 12 residues. The DNA of the CDR3 is TGTGCCAGCAGCGGACAGGGCTATGGCTACACCTTC. Its translation: CASSGQGYGYTF.

The V call is TRBV14, the J call TRBJ2-7; tentatively, D is TRBD1 (9 bases). Germline CDR1 reads SGHDN; CDR2 reads FVKESK. This CDR3 contains 17 residues. The V end was cut by 4 bases, the J end by 2 bases, with 21 bases between. The CDR3 region has the DNA TGTGCCAGCAGCCCTACGCGCGGGAGGACAGGGGCCTACGAGCAGTACTTC. As protein: CASSPTRGRTGAYEQYF. Variable domain in full (rest from reference TRBV14 and TRBJ2-7): EAGVTQFPSHSVIEKGQTVTLRCDPISGHDNLYWYRRVMGKEIKFLLHFVKESKQDESGMPNNRFLAERTGGTYSTLKVQPAELEDSGVYFCASSPTRGRTGAYEQYFGPGTRLTVT.

The V call is TRBV5-1, the J call TRBJ1-1; TRBD1 matches at 7 bases. This CDR3 region has 15 residues. The germline V gene encodes CDR1 SGHRS and CDR2 YFSETQ. With V trimmed by 2 bases and J by 1 base, 5 bases remained unmatched. The CDR3 coding sequence is TGCGCCAGCAGCTTCCACAGGACAGGGAACACTGAAGCTTTCTTT. Its protein product is CASSFHRTGNTEAFF. Full variable domain (outside the CDR3, taken from reference TRBV5-1 and TRBJ1-1): KAGVTQTPRYLIKTRGQQVTLSCSPISGHRSVSWYQQTPGQGLQFLFEYFSETQRNKGNFPGRFSGRQFSNSRSEMNVSTLELGDSALYLCASSFHRTGNTEAFFGQGTRLTVV.

The chain carries TRBV30 and TRBJ1-2; 7 bases are a match to TRBD1. Germline values: CDR1 GTSNPN, CDR2 SVGIG (reference sequence). J gave up 4 bases and V 4 bases, and 12 bases lay outside the gene matches. CDR3 length: 15 amino acids. This CDR3 reads CAWTPGQTLSYGYTF. DNA for the CDR3: TGTGCCTGGACCCCGGGACAGACACTTAGCTATGGCTACACCTTC. The full variable domain, its missing parts supplied by reference TRBV30 and TRBJ1-2, is SQTIHQWPATLVQPVGSPLSLECTVEGTSNPNLYWYRQAAGRGLQLLFYSVGIGQISSEVPQNLSASRPQDRQFILSSKKLLLSDSGFYLCAWTPGQTLSYGYTFGSGTRLTVV.

The chain couples TRBV7-3 to TRBJ2-5; D is perhaps TRBD1 (5 bases). This CDR3 has 14 residues. Germline V gene lookup returns CDR1 SGHTA and CDR2 FQGTGA. The V end lost 5 bases, the J end lost 2 bases, and 12 bases lay between the germline ends. CDR3 nucleotides: TGTGCCAGCAGCCTCGACAGAGTTCAAGAGACCCAGTACTTC. Its translation is CASSLDRVQETQYF.

The V call is TRBV29-1, the J call TRBJ1-2, with unresolved D. CDR1 and CDR2 from the germline V gene are SQVTM and ANQGSEA. Between the trimmed V and J ends, which lost 2 bases and 2 bases, there was a span of 6 bases. This CDR3 has 12 residues. The CDR3: CSVETSNYGYTF. CDR3 coding DNA: TGCAGCGTTGAAACATCGAACTATGGCTACACCTTC.

This chain uses TRBV6-4 with TRBJ2-2, with TRBD1 as a possible D gene (6 bases). Germline V gene sequence: CDR1 MRHNA, CDR2 SNTAGT. V was shortened by 4 bases and J by 4 bases, with 10 bases between the two germline ends. The CDR3 extends over 14 amino acids. This CDR3 reads CASSAQGPTGELFF. The CDR3 DNA sequence: TGTGCCAGCAGTGCTCAGGGGCCCACCGGGGAGCTGTTTTTT.

The chain employs TRBV28 and TRBJ2-7, with TRBD1 identical over 9 bases. V was clipped by 2 bases and J by 4 bases; unmatched bases: 12. There are 17 residues in the CDR3. The germline gives CDR1 MDHEN, CDR2 SYDVKM. The CDR3 DNA sequence: TGTGCCAGCAGTTTAACCGGGATACAGGGGGCTTATTACGAGCAGTACTTC. Protein product: CASSLTGIQGAYYEQYF.

The chain combines TRBV2 with TRBJ2-5, with D tentatively TRBD1 (5 bases). Between the trimmed V and J ends, which lost 6 bases and 4 bases, there was a span of 9 bases. CDR1 and CDR2 (germline): SNHLY, FYNNEI. This CDR3 spans 12 amino acids. DNA for the CDR3: TGTGCCAGCAGGACAGCCCCAGAGACCCAGTACTTC. It is translated as CASRTAPETQYF.

The chain has TRBV6-4 and TRBJ2-2, with a weak D call TRBD2 (5 bases). This CDR3 is 14 amino acids long. CDR1 and CDR2 from the germline V gene are MRHNA and SNTAGT. Trimming removed 8 bases at V and 6 bases at J, with 16 bases between. In nucleotides, the CDR3 is TGTGCCAGCTCCCCCGGGGTAGAGGCCGGGGAGCTGTTTTTT. This codes for CASSPGVEAGELFF.

The rearrangement uses TRBV19 and TRBJ2-6; 8 nucleotides agree with TRBD2. The germline CDR1 and CDR2 sequences are LNHDA and SQIVND (reference sequence). The CDR3 spans 17 residues. J was trimmed by 0 bases and V by 4 bases; bases with no gene match: 5. CDR3 sequence: CASSNLAGPSGANVLTF. The CDR3 DNA follows: TGTGCCAGTAGTAACCTAGCGGGCCCCTCTGGGGCCAACGTCCTGACTTTC.

Comments on this clone: This CDR3 is also generated by other DNA sequences in the sample. The chain has TRBV7-9 and TRBJ1-1, with D perhaps TRBD1 (6 bases). Trimming removed 6 bases at V and 1 base at J, with 12 bases between. CDR3 size: 14 residues. CDR1 SEHNR and CDR2 FQNEAQ come from the germline V gene (reference sequence). CDR3 nucleotides: TGTGCCAGCAGTTTTTGGACAGAGAACACTGAAGCTTTCTTT. Translated: CASSFWTENTEAFF.

V is TRBV5-1 and J is TRBJ2-5, with TRBD1 matching over 9 bases. V trimming: 4 bases; J trimming: 1 base; junction bases outside the gene matches: 8. Germline V gene lookup returns CDR1 SGHRS and CDR2 YFSETQ. This CDR3 region has 16 residues. The CDR3 region has the DNA TGCGCCAGCAGCCCCCGGGACAGGGCCAGCCAAGAGACCCAGTACTTC. Translation: CASSPRDRASQETQYF.